This is a list of T cell receptor beta chains from one sample in a study of shared clonotypes between healthy human individuals. TCRdb keeps only in-frame clones here, not all; method: immunoSEQ multiplex PCR. This sample has more than 80,000 clones; around two thirds occur once, and the top ten carry 45% to 50%. Sequencing used memory CD8+ T cells sorted from blood. These receptors were taken from a young man in good health. Each CDR3 is given with its conserved first and last residue. Each record gives: D gene, J gene, CDR3 length, clone size, V gene, CDR3 DNA, CDR3 protein. D genes are given only for firm matches. Only some rows state a clone size, as once, few, many or a class for expanded clones.

D: TRBD1; J: TRBJ1-1; length: 14; size: NA; V: TRBV5-4; DNA: TGTGCCAGCAGCCGGACAGGGGGAAACACTGAAGCTTTCTTT; CDR3: CASSRTGGNTEAFF
D: TRBD2; J: TRBJ2-3; length: 18; size: NA; V: TRBV9; DNA: TGTGCCAGCAGCATAGGACTAGCGGGAGGGCCGGACACAGATACGCAGTATTTT; CDR3: CASSIGLAGGPDTDTQYF
D: TRBD2; J: TRBJ2-7; length: 16; size: NA; V: TRBV10-2; DNA: TGCGCCAGCAGTGTGACTAGCGGGAGGGATGCCTACGAGCAGTACTTC; CDR3: CASSVTSGRDAYEQYF
D: TRBD2; J: TRBJ2-1; length: 15; size: NA; V: TRBV12-5; DNA: TGTGCTAGTGGTCCCGGACTAGCGGGAGCCAATGAGCAGTTCTTC; CDR3: CASGPGLAGANEQFF
D: NA; J: TRBJ2-3; length: 15; size: NA; V: TRBV28; DNA: TGTGCCAGCAGTTTCGATTCATCTAGCACAGATACGCAGTATTTT; CDR3: CASSFDSSSTDTQYF
D: TRBD1; J: TRBJ2-1; length: 17; size: many; V: TRBV25-1; DNA: TGTGCCAGCAGTGGAGACAGGGGGCTCAGCTCCTACAATGAGCAGTTCTTC; CDR3: CASSGDRGLSSYNEQFF
D: NA; J: TRBJ1-5; length: 14; size: few; V: TRBV6-5; DNA: TGTGCCAGCAGTTACCGGGCAGAACATCAGCCCCAGCATTTT; CDR3: CASSYRAEHQPQHF
D: NA; J: TRBJ1-1; length: 16; size: NA; V: TRBV28; DNA: TGTGCCAGCAGTTTTTTCCAGGGGTTCATGAACACTGAAGCTTTCTTT; CDR3: CASSFFQGFMNTEAFF
D: TRBD1; J: TRBJ2-7; length: 12; size: NA; V: TRBV7-2; DNA: TGTGCCAGCAGCCGACACAGGGGCGAGCAGTACTTC; CDR3: CASSRHRGEQYF
D: TRBD2; J: TRBJ2-1; length: 15; size: NA; V: TRBV4-3; DNA: TGCGCCAGCAGCCGGGTCCTACTAGCGGGAGATGAGCAGTTCTTC; CDR3: CASSRVLLAGDEQFF
D: NA; J: TRBJ2-1; length: 14; size: NA; V: TRBV2; DNA: TGTGCCAGCAGCCCCGGGACCCCGAGGGATGAGCAGTTCTTC; CDR3: CASSPGTPRDEQFF
D: NA; J: TRBJ2-7; length: 12; size: NA; V: TRBV28; DNA: TGTGCCAGCAGTTTAAAGCAACCGGCAGACTGGTTC; CDR3: CASSLKQPADWF
D: TRBD1; J: TRBJ2-2; length: 20; size: few; V: TRBV7-8; DNA: TGTGCCAGCAGCCCAGGGGGCGGTAGGGGGCGCTTCCCGACACCCGGGGAGCTGTTTTTT; CDR3: CASSPGGGRGRFPTPGELFF